This T cell receptor beta chain was recorded in a study of monozygotic twins with inflammatory bowel disease. Points on this clonotype: The antigen remains undetermined.

Study results and caveats: Healthy co-twins had higher TCRbeta inverse Simpson diversity than their IBD twins. Especially where disease activity was present, IBD patients had fewer clonotypes in common with others than healthy twins did.

UMIs that had a 6-nucleotide sample barcode were put in using template switching. Using the 5' RACE reads, TCRdb records one entry per CDR3 protein without DNA. This repertoire comprises 350,000 to 500,000 distinct CDR3 sequences; its ten largest clones make up 2% to 3%. The CDR3 covers 15 residues. Germline V gene data show CDR1 as MNHEY and CDR2 as SVGEGT. This chain joins TRBV6-2 or TRBV6-3 and TRBJ1-1. The origin of this receptor is a human donor with ulcerative colitis or Crohn's disease, or a healthy co-twin of an affected twin (not recorded which). Sequenced: blood. The CDR3 reads CASSYTTDKNTEAFF.